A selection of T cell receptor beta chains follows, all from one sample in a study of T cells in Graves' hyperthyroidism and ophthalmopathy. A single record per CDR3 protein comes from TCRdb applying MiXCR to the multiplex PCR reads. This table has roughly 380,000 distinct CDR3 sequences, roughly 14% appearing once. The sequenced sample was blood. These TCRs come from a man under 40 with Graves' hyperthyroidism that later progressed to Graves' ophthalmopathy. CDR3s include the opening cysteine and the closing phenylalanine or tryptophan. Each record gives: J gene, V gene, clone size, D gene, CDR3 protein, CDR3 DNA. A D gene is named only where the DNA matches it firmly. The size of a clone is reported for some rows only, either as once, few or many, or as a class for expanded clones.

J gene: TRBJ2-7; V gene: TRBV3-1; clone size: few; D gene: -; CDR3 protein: CASSQDLHGEQYF; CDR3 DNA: TGTGCCAGCAGCCAAGATCTGCATGGCGAGCAGTACTTC
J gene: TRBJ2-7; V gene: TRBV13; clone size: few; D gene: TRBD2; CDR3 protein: CASSFRTSGGRKEYEQYF; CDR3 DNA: TGTGCCAGCAGCTTCCGGACTAGCGGGGGCCGTAAAGAGTACGAGCAGTACTTC
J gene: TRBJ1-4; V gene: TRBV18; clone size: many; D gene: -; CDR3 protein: CASSPLQGPNEKLFF; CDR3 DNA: TGTGCCAGCTCACCACTTCAGGGTCCTAATGAAAAACTGTTTTTT
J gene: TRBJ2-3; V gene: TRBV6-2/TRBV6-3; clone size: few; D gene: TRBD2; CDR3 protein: CASSIGGGTDTQYF; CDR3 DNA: TGTGCCAGTTCGATCGGGGGGGGCACAGATACGCAGTATTTT
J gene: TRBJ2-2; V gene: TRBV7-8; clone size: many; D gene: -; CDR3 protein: CASSYFPSANTGELFF; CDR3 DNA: TGTGCCAGCAGCTACTTCCCCTCCGCGAACACCGGGGAGCTGTTTTTT
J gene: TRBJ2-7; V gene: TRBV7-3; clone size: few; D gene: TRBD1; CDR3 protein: CASSLGRGPTYEQYF; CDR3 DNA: TGTGCCAGCAGCTTAGGCAGGGGGCCTACCTACGAGCAGTACTTC
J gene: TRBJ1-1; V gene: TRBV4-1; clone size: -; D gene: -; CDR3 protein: CASSLPGTVVITEAFF; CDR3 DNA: TGCGCCAGCAGCCTACCTGGGACGGTTGTTATCACTGAAGCTTTCTTT
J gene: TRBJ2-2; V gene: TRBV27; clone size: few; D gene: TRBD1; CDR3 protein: CASSRQGDGELFF; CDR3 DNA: TGTGCCAGCTCCAGACAGGGGGACGGGGAGCTGTTTTTT
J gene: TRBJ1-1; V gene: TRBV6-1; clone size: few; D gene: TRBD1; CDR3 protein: CASGTGANTEAFF; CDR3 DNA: TGTGCCAGCGGGACAGGGGCCAACACTGAAGCTTTCTTT
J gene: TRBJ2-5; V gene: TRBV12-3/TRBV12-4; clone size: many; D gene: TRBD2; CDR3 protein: CASSPRGSETQYF; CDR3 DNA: TGTGCCAGCAGCCCGCGGGGGTCCGAGACCCAGTACTTC
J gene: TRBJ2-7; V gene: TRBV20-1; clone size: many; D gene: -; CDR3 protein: CSAPVWRGDEQYF; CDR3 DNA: TGCAGTGCTCCTGTCTGGCGGGGCGACGAGCAGTACTTC
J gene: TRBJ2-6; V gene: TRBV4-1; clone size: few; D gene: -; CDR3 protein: CASSQDLADSSGANVLTF; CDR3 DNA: TGCGCCAGCAGCCAAGACCTGGCTGACTCCTCTGGGGCCAACGTCCTGACTTTC
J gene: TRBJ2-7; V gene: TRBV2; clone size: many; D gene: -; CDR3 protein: CASSVRWGPSYEQYF; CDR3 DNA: TGTGCCAGCAGTGTGAGGTGGGGACCTTCCTACGAGCAGTACTTC
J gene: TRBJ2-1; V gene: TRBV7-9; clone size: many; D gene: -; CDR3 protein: CASSLVEGPYNEQFF; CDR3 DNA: TGTGCCAGCAGCTTAGTGGAGGGGCCCTACAATGAGCAGTTCTTC
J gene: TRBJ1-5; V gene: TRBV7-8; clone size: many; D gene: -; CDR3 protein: CASSQGRISNQPQHF; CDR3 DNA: TGTGCCAGCAGTCAAGGACGGATTAGCAATCAGCCCCAGCATTTT
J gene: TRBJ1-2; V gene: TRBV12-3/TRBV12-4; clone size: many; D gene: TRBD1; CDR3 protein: CASSAGTAGGYTF; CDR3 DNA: TGTGCCAGCAGTGCCGGGACAGCGGGTGGCTACACCTTC
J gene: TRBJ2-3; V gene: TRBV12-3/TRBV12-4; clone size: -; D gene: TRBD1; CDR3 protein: CASSITGGGTDTQYF; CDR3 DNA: TGTGCCAGCAGTATCACAGGGGGCGGCACAGATACGCAGTATTTT
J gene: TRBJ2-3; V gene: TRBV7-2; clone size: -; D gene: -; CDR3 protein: CASSSGTLRGDTQYF; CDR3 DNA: TGTGCCAGCAGCTCCGGGACGCTGAGGGGAGATACGCAGTATTTT
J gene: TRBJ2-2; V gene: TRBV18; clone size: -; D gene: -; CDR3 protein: CASSETGELFF; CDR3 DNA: TGTGCCAGCTCAGAAACCGGGGAGCTGTTTTTT
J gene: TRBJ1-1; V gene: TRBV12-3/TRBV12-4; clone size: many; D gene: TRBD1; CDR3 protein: CASSLRQGASEAFF; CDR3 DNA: TGTGCCAGCAGTTTGCGGCAGGGGGCATCTGAAGCTTTCTTT
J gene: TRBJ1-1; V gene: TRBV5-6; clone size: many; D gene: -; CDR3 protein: CASSNGQNTEAFF; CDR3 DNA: TGTGCCAGCAGCAACGGACAGAACACTGAAGCTTTCTTT
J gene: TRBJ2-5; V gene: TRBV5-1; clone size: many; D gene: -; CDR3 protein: CASSLEGESETQYF; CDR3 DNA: TGCGCCAGCAGCTTGGAGGGAGAGTCAGAGACCCAGTACTTC
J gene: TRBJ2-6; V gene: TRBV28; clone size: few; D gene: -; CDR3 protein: CASSEQGSGANVLTF; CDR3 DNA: TGTGCCAGCAGTGAACAGGGCTCTGGGGCCAACGTCCTGACTTTC
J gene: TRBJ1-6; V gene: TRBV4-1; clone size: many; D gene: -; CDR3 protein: CASSQLRPLGGSPLHF; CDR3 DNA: TGCGCCAGCAGCCAATTGAGGCCCCTCGGCGGTTCACCCCTCCACTTT
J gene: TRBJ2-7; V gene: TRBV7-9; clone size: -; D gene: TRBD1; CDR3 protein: CASSPRDREPYEQYF; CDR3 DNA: TGTGCCAGCAGCCCCCGGGACAGGGAACCCTACGAGCAGTACTTC
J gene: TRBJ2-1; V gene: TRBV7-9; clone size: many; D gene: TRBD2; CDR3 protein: CASSSQGLAGDSYNEQFF; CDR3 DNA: TGTGCCAGCAGCTCCCAGGGACTAGCGGGAGACTCCTACAATGAGCAGTTCTTC
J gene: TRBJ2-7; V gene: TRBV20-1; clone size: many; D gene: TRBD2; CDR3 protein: CSARDPSGGPMRLSYEQYF; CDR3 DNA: TGCAGTGCTAGAGATCCTAGCGGGGGACCTATGCGATTATCCTACGAGCAGTACTTC
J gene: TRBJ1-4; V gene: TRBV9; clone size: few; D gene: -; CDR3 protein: CASSVEEQMNEKLFF; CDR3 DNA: TGTGCCAGCAGCGTAGAGGAACAGATGAATGAAAAACTGTTTTTT
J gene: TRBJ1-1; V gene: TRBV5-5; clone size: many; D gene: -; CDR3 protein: CASSLEDGGRNEAFF; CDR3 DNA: TGTGCCAGCAGCTTGGAAGACGGGGGGAGGAATGAAGCTTTCTTT
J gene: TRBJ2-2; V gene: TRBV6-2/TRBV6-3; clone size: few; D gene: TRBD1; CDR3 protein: CASSYLGQGVGELFF; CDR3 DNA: TGTGCCAGCAGTTACTTGGGACAGGGTGTCGGGGAGCTGTTTTTT
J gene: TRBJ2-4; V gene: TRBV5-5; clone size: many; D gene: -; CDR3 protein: CASSPVWETKNIQYF; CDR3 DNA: TGTGCCAGCAGCCCCGTATGGGAAACCAAAAACATTCAGTACTTC
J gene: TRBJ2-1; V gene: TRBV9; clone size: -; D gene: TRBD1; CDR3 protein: CASSLGQGFLHNEQSF; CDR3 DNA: TGTGCCAGCAGCCTGGGACAGGGCTTCCTCCACAATGAGCAGTCCTTC
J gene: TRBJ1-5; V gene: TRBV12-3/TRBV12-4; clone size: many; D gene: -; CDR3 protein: CASRRDFSNQPQHF; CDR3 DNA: TGTGCCAGCAGGAGGGATTTTAGCAATCAGCCCCAGCATTTT
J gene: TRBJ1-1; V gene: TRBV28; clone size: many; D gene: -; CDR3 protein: CASSLRVAQATEAFF; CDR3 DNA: TGTGCCAGCAGTTTAAGGGTAGCACAGGCCACTGAAGCTTTCTTT
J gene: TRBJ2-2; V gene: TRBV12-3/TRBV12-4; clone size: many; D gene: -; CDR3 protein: CASSFGPEGELFF; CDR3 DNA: TGTGCCAGCAGTTTCGGACCGGAGGGGGAGCTGTTTTTT
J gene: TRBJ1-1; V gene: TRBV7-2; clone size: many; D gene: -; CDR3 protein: CASSYTGRTNTEAFF; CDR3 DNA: TGTGCCAGCAGCTATACGGGACGGACGAACACTGAAGCTTTCTTT
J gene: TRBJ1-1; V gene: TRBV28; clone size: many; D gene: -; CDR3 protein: CASSPMGGHRNTEAFF; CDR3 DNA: TGTGCCAGCAGTCCTATGGGGGGGCACAGGAACACTGAAGCTTTCTTT
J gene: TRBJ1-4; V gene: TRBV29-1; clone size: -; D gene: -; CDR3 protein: CSVRADEKLFF; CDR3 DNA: TGCAGCGTTCGGGCAGATGAAAAACTGTTTTTT
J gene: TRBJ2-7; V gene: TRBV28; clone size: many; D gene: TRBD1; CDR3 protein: CASSWGTGTYEQYF; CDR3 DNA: TGTGCCAGCAGTTGGGGGACAGGAACCTACGAGCAGTACTTC
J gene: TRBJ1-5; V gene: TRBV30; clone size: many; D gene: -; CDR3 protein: CAWRGAGPLQPQHF; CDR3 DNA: TGTGCCTGGAGAGGAGCAGGGCCATTGCAGCCCCAGCATTTT
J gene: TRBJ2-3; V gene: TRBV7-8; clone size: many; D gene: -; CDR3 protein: CASSLLGTSDTQYF; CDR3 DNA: TGTGCCAGCAGCTTATTGGGGACGTCAGATACGCAGTATTTT
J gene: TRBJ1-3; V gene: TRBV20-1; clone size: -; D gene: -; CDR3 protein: CSAGVPSSGNTIYF; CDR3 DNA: TGCAGTGCCGGAGTCCCGAGCTCTGGAAACACCATATATTTT
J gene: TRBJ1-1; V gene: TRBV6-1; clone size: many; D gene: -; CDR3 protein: CASSRLQGSARTSEAFF; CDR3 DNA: TGTGCCAGCAGTAGACTACAGGGTTCAGCCAGAACATCTGAAGCTTTCTTT
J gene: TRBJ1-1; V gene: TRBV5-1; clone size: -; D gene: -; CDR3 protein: CASSQTRVDTEAFF; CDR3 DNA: TGCGCCAGCAGCCAAACCAGGGTTGACACTGAAGCTTTCTTT
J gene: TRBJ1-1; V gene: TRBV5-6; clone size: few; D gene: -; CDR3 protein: CASSWEVGTEAFF; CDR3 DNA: TGTGCCAGCAGTTGGGAGGTGGGGACTGAAGCTTTCTTT
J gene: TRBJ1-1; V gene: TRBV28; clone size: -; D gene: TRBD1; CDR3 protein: CASSLGGTAMNTEAFF; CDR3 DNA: TGTGCCAGCAGCTTGGGGGGGACAGCGATGAACACTGAAGCTTTCTTT
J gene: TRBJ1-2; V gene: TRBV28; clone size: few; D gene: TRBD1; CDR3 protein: CASNLRTGAGYTF; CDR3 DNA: TGTGCCAGCAACCTAAGGACAGGGGCTGGCTACACCTTC
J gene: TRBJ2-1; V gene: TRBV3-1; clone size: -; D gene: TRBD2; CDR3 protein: CASSHEGTSGVYNEQFF; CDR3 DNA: TGTGCCAGCAGCCACGAAGGGACTAGCGGGGTCTACAATGAGCAGTTCTTC
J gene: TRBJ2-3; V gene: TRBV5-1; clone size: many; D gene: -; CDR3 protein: CASRGSGASADTQYF; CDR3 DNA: TGCGCCAGCAGGGGATCAGGGGCGTCGGCAGATACGCAGTATTTT